Sequencing of this T cell receptor (beta chain) was carried out in a study of blood T cell repertoires in COVID-19 (dated by TCRdb to about 2020). Concerning the study at large: Collaborator samples came from the United States, Italy and Spain and covered acute and convalescent phases of COVID-19. The prospective study material was composed of cDNA or gDNA derived from T cells, B-cell-depleted T cells, or PBMCs. Where HLA class I and class II types were available, the types were taken from metadata supplied by the sample provider, not from assay-based typing. Nearly every sample came with metadata listing a de-identified subject ID, COVID-19 status, age in years and sex. The samples were drawn from two sources: the first 160 participants of the ongoing ImmuneRACE study, and 1,254 subjects contributed by 6 global collaborators. The repertoires were released in a freely available public database meant as a resource for research on the immune response to SARS-CoV-2. The dataset comprised deeply sampled blood TCRbeta repertoires from subjects exposed to, actively infected with, or recovered from COVID-19.

Via the germline V gene, CDR1 is SGHVS and CDR2 FQNEAQ. The CDR3 numbers 15 residues from cysteine through phenylalanine. The only DNA kept is the CDR3, 45 bases in frame from the first base. Trimming removed 0 bases from V and 4 bases from J; the gene matches leave 4 bases unexplained. Study-level results and caveats: The amount of clinical and demographic metadata varied by source and participant and was provided uncurated.

The immunoSEQ Assay, a bias-controlled multiplex PCR, was used to amplify TCRbeta CDR3 regions from genomic DNA. In the source study's methods: Nucleated cell counts per sample were estimated from amplification of reference gene primers within the assay. Sequence reads were collapsed and filtered to measure the absolute abundance of every unique TCRbeta CDR3 rearrangement. Productive Simpson clonality was computed per sample as the square root of Simpson's diversity index over productive rearrangements. The table comes from immuneACCESS by way of TCRdb, which keeps in-frame sequences with V and J called. Part of the clones is missing from these tables; in studies checked, under half for an unresolved V gene and the rest for unknown reasons. The DNA gave D and trimming, while V, J and clone size come from that table. The sample records more than 85,000 clones, about 88% of which are singletons. The ten largest account for roughly 2.8% of the sample.

The collaborating institutions used their own protocols to collect whole blood in K2EDTA tubes. Collaborator samples were shipped for TCRbeta analysis as frozen whole blood, isolated PBMCs, or DNA extracted from either sample type. Notes on this clone: This clone's antigen is unknown. No clone much larger than this one lies a single base away; base qualities are absent.

This TCR came from a woman older than 75 with acute or convalescent COVID-19. Sample: peripheral blood. The rearranged chain carries TRBV7-8 and TRBJ1-2; 8 of the junction bases match TRBD1. The DNA sequence is as follows: TGTGCCAGCAGCTTAGCTTTACAGGGGGGCTATGGCTACACCTTC. Translated, it gives CASSLALQGGYGYTF. The full variable domain, completed from the reference TRBV7-8 and TRBJ1-2 proteins outside the CDR3, reads GAGVSQSPRYKVAKRGQDVALRCDPISGHVSLFWYQQALGQGPEFLTYFQNEAQLDKSGLPSDRFFAERPEGSVSTLKIQRTQQEDSAVYLCASSLALQGGYGYTFGSGTRLTVV.